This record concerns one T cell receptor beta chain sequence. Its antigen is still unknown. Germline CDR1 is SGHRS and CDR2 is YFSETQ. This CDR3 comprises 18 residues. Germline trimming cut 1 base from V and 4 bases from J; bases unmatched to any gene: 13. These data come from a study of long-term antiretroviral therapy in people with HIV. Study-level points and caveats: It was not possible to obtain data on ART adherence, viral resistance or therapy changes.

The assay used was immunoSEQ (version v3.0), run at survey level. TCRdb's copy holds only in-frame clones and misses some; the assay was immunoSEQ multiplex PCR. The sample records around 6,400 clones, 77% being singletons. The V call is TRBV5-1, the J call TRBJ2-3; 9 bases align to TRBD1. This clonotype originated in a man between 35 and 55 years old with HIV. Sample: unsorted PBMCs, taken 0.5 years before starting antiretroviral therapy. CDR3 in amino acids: CASSLRGQGSPSADTQYF. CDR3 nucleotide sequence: TGCGCCAGCAGCTTGAGAGGACAGGGGTCTCCTAGCGCAGATACGCAGTATTTT.